The rows below give T cell receptor beta chains drawn from one sample of a study of CXCR3-negative and CXCR3-positive naive CD8 T cells. From the 5' RACE reads, TCRdb lists one entry per CDR3 protein and no DNA. The table gives under 150,000 distinct CDR3 sequences; the top ten clones make up approximately 0.27% of it. Specimen: naive CXCR3+ CD8+ T cells from blood. The origin of the receptors is a human donor in good health. Some clones in this sample may be carry-over from other donors' samples. Each CDR3 is given with its conserved first and last residue.

>13|TRBV9|TRBJ2-1
CASSASSGNEQFF
>19|TRBV11-2|TRBJ2-4
CASSLLSGAVVLAKNIQYF
>15|TRBV27|TRBJ1-2
CASSLGGDGSDGYTF
>15|TRBV29-1|TRBJ2-5
CSARTDLSGQETQYF
>13|TRBV11-2|TRBJ1-2
CASSLATNYGYTF
>13|TRBV7-9|TRBJ1-4
CASSVDAGWELFF
>20|TRBV4-3|TRBJ2-3
CASSREDGTSGGPSTDTQYF
>15|TRBV2|TRBJ1-1
CASSVGGTLSTEAFF
>12|TRBV20-1|TRBJ1-1
CSAPQGNTEAFF
>13|TRBV14|TRBJ2-1
CASSQEWFNEQFF
>16|TRBV19|TRBJ1-5
CASSTAQGGNNQPQHF
>13|TRBV20-1|TRBJ2-3
CSASNLGTDTQYF
>15|TRBV7-9|TRBJ1-3
CASTSRGDDGNTIYF
>13|TRBV28|TRBJ1-1
CASSLGGDTEAFF
>14|TRBV19|TRBJ1-5
CASSKGVSNQPQHF
>16|TRBV29-1|TRBJ2-2
CSVEVAGGLGTGELFF
>18|TRBV7-9|TRBJ2-2
CASSLERTVSANTGELFF
>14|TRBV5-6|TRBJ2-7
CASRPWTGSYEQYF
>14|TRBV29-1|TRBJ2-3
CSVETSGSADTQYF
>14|TRBV29-1|TRBJ2-1
CSATGQGAQNEQFF
>14|TRBV2|TRBJ2-7
CASRGAGQTYEQYF
>12|TRBV6-6|TRBJ1-1
CASNEMNTEAFF
>14|TRBV21-1|TRBJ1-5
CANWARGGDQPQHF
>13|TRBV19|TRBJ2-7
CASKAGGDYEQYF